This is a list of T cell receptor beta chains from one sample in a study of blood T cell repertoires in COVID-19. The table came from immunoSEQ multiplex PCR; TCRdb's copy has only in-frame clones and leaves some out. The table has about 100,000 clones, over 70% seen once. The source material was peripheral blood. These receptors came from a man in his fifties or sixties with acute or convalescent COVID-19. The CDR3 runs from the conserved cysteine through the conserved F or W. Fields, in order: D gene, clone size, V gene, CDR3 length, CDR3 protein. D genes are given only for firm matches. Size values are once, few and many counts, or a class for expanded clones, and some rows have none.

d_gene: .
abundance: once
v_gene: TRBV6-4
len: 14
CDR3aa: CASSDPSVYNEQFF

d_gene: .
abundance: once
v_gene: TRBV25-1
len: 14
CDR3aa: CASTPGAPYNEQFF

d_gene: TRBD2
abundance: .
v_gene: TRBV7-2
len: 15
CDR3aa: CASSSRLAGAETQYF

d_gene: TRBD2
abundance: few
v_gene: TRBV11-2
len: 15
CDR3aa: CASGEGLARNLEQFF

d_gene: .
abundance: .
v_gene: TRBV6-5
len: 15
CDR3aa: CASKVGAEGRDTQYF

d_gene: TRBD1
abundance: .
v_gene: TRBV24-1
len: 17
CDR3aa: CATSDGSRGQGGYEQYF

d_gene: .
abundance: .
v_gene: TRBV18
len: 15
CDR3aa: CASSPPSSQGNEQFF

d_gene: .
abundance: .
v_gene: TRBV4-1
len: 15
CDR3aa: CASSQGAMSNEKLFF

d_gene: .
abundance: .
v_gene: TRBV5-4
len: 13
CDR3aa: CASSFPDSYEQYF

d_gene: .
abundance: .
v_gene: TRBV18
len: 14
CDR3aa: CASSPLGAQETQYF

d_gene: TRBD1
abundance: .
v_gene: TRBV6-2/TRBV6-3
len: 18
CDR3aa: CASSYSPPGQGVDYGYTF

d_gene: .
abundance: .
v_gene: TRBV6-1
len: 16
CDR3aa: CASSEMRGGAVGTQYF

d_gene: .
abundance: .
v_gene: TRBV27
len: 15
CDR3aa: CASSLSQGTNQPQHF

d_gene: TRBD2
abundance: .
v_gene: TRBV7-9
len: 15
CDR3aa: CASSSPTAGEYEQYF

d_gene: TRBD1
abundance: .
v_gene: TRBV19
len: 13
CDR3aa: CASSVVRGETQYF

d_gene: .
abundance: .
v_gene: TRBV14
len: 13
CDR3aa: CASSQGGSAGYTF

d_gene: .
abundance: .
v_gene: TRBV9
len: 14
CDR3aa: CASSVARENYGYTF

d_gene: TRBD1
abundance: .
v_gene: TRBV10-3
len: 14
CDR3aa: CAISELGQGDEQYF

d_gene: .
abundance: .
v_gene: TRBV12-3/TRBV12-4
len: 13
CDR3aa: CASSLALRDEQFF

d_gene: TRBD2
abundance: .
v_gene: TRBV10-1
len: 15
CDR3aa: CASSEGSSGRLEQFF

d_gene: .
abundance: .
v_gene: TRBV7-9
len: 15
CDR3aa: CASSLVVGIWETQYF

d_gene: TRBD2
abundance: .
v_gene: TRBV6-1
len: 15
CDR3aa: CASSETGGRYNEQFF

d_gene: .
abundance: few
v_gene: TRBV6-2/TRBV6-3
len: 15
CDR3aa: CASSYMVEEYYEQYF

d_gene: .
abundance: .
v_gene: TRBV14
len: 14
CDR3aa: CASSLRQASSGYTF

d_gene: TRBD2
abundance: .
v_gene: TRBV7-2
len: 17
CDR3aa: CASSLGRLAGGPYEQYF

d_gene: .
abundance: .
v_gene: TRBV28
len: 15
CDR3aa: CASSFEHSGANVLTF

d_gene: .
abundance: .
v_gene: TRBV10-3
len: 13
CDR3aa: CAMSTGRTDTQYF

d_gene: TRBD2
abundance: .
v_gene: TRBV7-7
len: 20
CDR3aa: CASSLAALAGGLASTDTQYF

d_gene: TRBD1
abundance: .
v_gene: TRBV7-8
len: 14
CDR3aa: CASSARDRAEKLFF

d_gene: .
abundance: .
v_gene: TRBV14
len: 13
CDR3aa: CASSRQGKETQYF

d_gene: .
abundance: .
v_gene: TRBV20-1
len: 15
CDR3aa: CSASRSPGDNEKLFF

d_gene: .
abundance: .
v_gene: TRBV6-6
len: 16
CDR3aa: CASSYSGPQGGVSYTF

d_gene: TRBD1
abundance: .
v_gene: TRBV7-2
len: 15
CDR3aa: CASSQDRGLGDTQYF

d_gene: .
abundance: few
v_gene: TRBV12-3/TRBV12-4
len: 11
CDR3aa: CASSFKQSLFF

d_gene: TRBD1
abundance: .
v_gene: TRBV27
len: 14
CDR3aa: CASSRGTGGHEQYF

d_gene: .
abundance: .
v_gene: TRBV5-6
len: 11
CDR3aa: CASSLRYEQYF

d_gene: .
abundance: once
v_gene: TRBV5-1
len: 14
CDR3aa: CASSLIQGGYEQYF